This TCR beta chain was documented in a study of cytomegalovirus exposure and HLA in healthy donors. Using immunoSEQ multiplex PCR, the repertoire was profiled, and TCRdb retains in-frame clones only, with some absent. Counted here are 55,000 to 75,000 clones, just under 95% occurring once; the ten biggest clones make up 4% to 5.5%. Germline CDR1 and CDR2: SEHNR and FQNEAQ (reference sequence). The CDR3 contains 16 residues. V lost 1 base to trimming and J lost 5 bases, with 12 bases between them. Sample: PBMCs. The V gene is TRBV7-9, the J gene TRBJ1-6; D is undetermined. The sequence was obtained from a man between 18 and 29 years old in good health and CMV-seropositive. CDR3 sequence (DNA): TGTGCCAGCAGCTTAGGGAGGGAAGTGGATAATTCACCCCTCCACTTT. Encoded protein: CASSLGREVDNSPLHF.